Below, 14 T cell receptor beta chains from the same sample are listed, as sequenced in a study of CXCR3-negative and CXCR3-positive naive CD8 T cells. General study points: CXCR3-expressing naive cells carried TRB CDR3s more hydrophobic than those of CXCR3-negative naive cells.

Preparation of TRB cDNA libraries relied on 5' RACE carrying UMI labels. TCRdb reanalyzed the 5' RACE reads, giving one entry per CDR3 protein sequence and no DNA. The sample totals nearly 7,000 distinct CDR3 sequences. Antigens of these TCRs are unknown. The sample consisted of naive CXCR3+ CD8+ T cells from blood. The subset denotes: CD45RO-CCR7+CD27+CD95- naive CD8+ T cells expressing CXCR3 (TNR3+). The origin of the receptors is a human donor in good health. Some clones in this sample may be carry-over from other donors' samples.

Frequency places this clonotype as medium-sized. The chain carries TRBV14 and TRBJ2-7; as DNA is missing, the TRBD1 call by TCRdb cannot be tested. Per the germline V gene, CDR1 is SGHDN and CDR2 is FVKESK. The CDR3 is 17 residues long. The CDR3 sequence: CASSPIPGTGGGYEQYF.

The V gene is TRBV7-9, the J gene TRBJ2-5; TCRdb's D gene call, TRBD2, goes unchecked for lack of DNA. Germline V gene data show CDR1 as SEHNR and CDR2 as FQNEAQ (reference sequence). This CDR3 region has 16 residues. This chain's CDR3 is CASSSLADKYQETQYF.

The rearrangement joins TRBV6-6 to TRBJ2-1; the D gene TCRdb calls, TRBD1, cannot be checked with no DNA. The CDR3 totals 12 residues. From germline, CDR1 is MNHNY and CDR2 SVGAGI (reference sequence). CDR3 region: CASSSRWDEQFF.

The gene calls are TRBV3-1 and TRBJ2-5; the D call of TRBD1 rests on TCRdb alone, since no DNA is present to check it. Germline V gene sequence: CDR1 LGHDT, CDR2 YNNKEL (reference sequence). There are 15 residues in the CDR3. The CDR3 reads CASSPGTGTQETQYF.

Measured by frequency, this clonotype is medium-sized. V and J are TRBV29-1 and TRBJ2-1; the D call of TRBD1 rests on TCRdb alone, since no DNA is present to check it. Germline CDR1 and CDR2: SQVTM and ANQGSEA. CDR3 length: 16 residues. CDR3 region: CSVEGPLAGAYNEQFF.

This clonotype is medium-sized by frequency. The rearrangement links TRBV29-1 to TRBJ1-1; TCRdb proposes TRBD1, but this gene call is untestable without DNA. This CDR3 is 13 amino acids long. In germline, CDR1 is SQVTM, CDR2 ANQGSEA. The CDR3 sequence is CSVEDGGGTEAFF.

V gene TRBV5-1 combines with J gene TRBJ2-5. The length of the CDR3 is 14 residues. The germline V gene has CDR1 SGHRS and CDR2 YFSETQ. The CDR3: CASSFKRDQETQYF.

The chain recombines TRBV19 with TRBJ2-1; the D call from TCRdb, TRBD2, cannot be confirmed without DNA. The CDR3 spans 15 residues. Germline CDR1 and CDR2: LNHDA and SQIVND (reference sequence). CDR3 sequence reads: CASSAPSGSESEQFF. The variable domain in full, completed from reference TRBV19 and TRBJ2-1, reads DGGITQSPKYLFRKEGQNVTLSCEQNLNHDAMYWYRQDPGQGLRLIYYSQIVNDFQKGDIAEGYSVSREKKESFPLTVTSAQKNPTAFYLCASSAPSGSESEQFFGPGTRLTVL.

V is TRBV28 and J is TRBJ2-7. This CDR3 is 13 amino acids long. Germline V gives CDR1 MDHEN, CDR2 SYDVKM. CDR3 region: CASSLQGSYEQYF.

This clonotype is called medium-sized based on its frequency. This rearrangement joins TRBV7-6 to TRBJ2-7; the D call from TCRdb, TRBD1, cannot be confirmed without DNA. The germline gives CDR1 SGHVS, CDR2 FNYEAQ. The CDR3 loop spans 13 amino acids. The CDR3 reads CASSWGQLYEQYF.

The rearrangement links TRBV29-1 to TRBJ1-2; TCRdb reports TRBD1, a call that lacks DNA to check it against. CDR3 length: 14 amino acids. Per the germline V gene, CDR1 is SQVTM and CDR2 is ANQGSEA. The CDR3 spells CSVPPPAPNYGYTF.

This clonotype shows up as medium-sized by frequency. The chain combines TRBV11-2 with TRBJ2-5; TCRdb selects TRBD2, and the lack of DNA leaves this call unchecked. Germline CDR1 SGHAT, CDR2 FQNNGV. The CDR3 runs to 18 residues. CDR3 residues: CASSPNDGLAGEGETQYF.

The rearrangement joins TRBV27 to TRBJ2-1; TCRdb lists TRBD2, though no DNA is available to test this call. From germline, CDR1 is MNHEY and CDR2 SMNVEV (reference sequence). The CDR3 covers 15 residues. The CDR3 region is CANSLSSGSYNEQFF.

CDR3 sequence: CSVINGTNYGYTF. The V gene is TRBV29-1, the J gene TRBJ1-2. The CDR3 totals 13 residues. Per the germline V gene, CDR1 is SQVTM and CDR2 is ANQGSEA.